This is a list of T cell receptor beta chains from one sample in a study of T cell clones after liver transplantation. Using immunoSEQ multiplex PCR, the repertoire was profiled, and TCRdb retains in-frame clones only, with some absent. The sample lists about 120,000 clones; 75% to 95% were seen once. This sample comprised CD4+ T cells from blood, obtained 12 months after liver transplant. The receptors come from a human patient who received a liver transplant. Some T cells here may be from the graft donor. Both conserved end residues are part of each CDR3. A D gene is named only where the DNA matches it firmly. Only some rows state a clone size, as once, few, many or a class for expanded clones.

V,size,D,J,CDR3,DNA
TRBV2,-,-,TRBJ2-7,CASSDIGLGYEQYF,TGTGCCAGCAGTGATATTGGACTTGGCTACGAGCAGTACTTC
TRBV5-1,once,TRBD1,TRBJ1-2,CASSPTQGANGYTF,TGCGCCAGCAGCCCCACCCAGGGGGCAAATGGCTACACCTTC
TRBV7-2,-,TRBD2,TRBJ2-5,CASSSSGRTETQYF,TGTGCCAGCAGCTCAAGCGGGAGGACGGAGACCCAGTACTTC
TRBV6-5,-,-,TRBJ2-1,CASSYAVGQNNEQFF,TGTGCCAGCAGTTACGCGGTTGGCCAGAACAATGAGCAGTTCTTC
TRBV9,-,TRBD1,TRBJ1-2,CASSQGAGGDYGYTF,TGTGCCAGCAGCCAGGGGGCAGGGGGCGACTATGGCTACACCTTC
TRBV5-1,-,TRBD2,TRBJ2-1,CASSLAPGSGRGSEQFF,TGCGCCAGCAGTCTGGCCCCGGGTAGCGGGAGAGGAAGTGAGCAGTTCTTC
TRBV2,once,-,TRBJ1-5,CASRGQSGQPQHF,TGTGCCAGCAGAGGACAGTCTGGGCAGCCCCAGCATTTT
TRBV21-1,-,-,TRBJ2-7,CASSTKRESGEDEQYF,TGTGCCAGCAGCACCAAGCGGGAGAGTGGGGAGGACGAGCAGTACTTC
TRBV28,-,-,TRBJ2-7,CASREGRNYEQYF,TGTGCCAGCAGGGAAGGCCGAAACTACGAGCAGTACTTC
TRBV4-3,-,TRBD1,TRBJ2-3,CASSQDSSGQGTDTQYF,TGCGCCAGCAGCCAAGATTCTTCGGGACAGGGCACAGATACGCAGTATTTT
TRBV5-1,once,TRBD1,TRBJ2-7,CASSLLQGSYEQYF,TGCGCCAGCAGCTTGTTACAGGGGTCCTACGAGCAGTACTTC
TRBV30,-,-,TRBJ2-2,CAWRHTGELFF,TGTGCCTGGAGACACACCGGGGAGCTGTTTTTT
TRBV2,-,-,TRBJ1-3,CASSGFGPGNTIYF,TGTGCCAGCAGTGGCTTCGGGCCCGGAAACACCATATATTTT
TRBV7-3,-,-,TRBJ2-5,CASSLKETQYF,TGTGCCAGCAGCTTAAAAGAGACCCAGTACTTC
TRBV19,-,-,TRBJ2-7,CASSIEASYEQYF,TGTGCCAGTAGTATCGAGGCGTCCTACGAGCAGTACTTC
TRBV9,-,-,TRBJ2-3,CASSAWGGETDTQYF,TGTGCCAGCAGCGCATGGGGCGGGGAAACAGATACGCAGTATTTT
TRBV5-1,-,TRBD1,TRBJ1-1,CASTRTGLNTEAFF,TGCGCCAGCACCAGGACAGGGCTGAACACTGAAGCTTTCTTT
TRBV5-6,-,TRBD2,TRBJ2-7,CASSLLGGSSYEQYF,TGTGCCAGCAGCTTGCTTGGCGGGAGCTCCTACGAGCAGTACTTC
TRBV9,-,TRBD2,TRBJ2-1,CASSVALKRGPSDNEQFF,TGTGCCAGCAGCGTAGCCCTTAAGCGGGGCCCGAGCGACAATGAGCAGTTCTTC
TRBV4-2,-,TRBD2,TRBJ2-7,CASSQVGGAGDTYEQYF,TGTGCCAGCAGCCAAGTCGGCGGGGCGGGAGACACCTACGAGCAGTACTTC
TRBV5-1,-,TRBD2,TRBJ2-3,CASSLGTSGAFSTDTQYF,TGCGCCAGCAGCCTGGGGACTAGCGGGGCGTTTAGCACAGATACGCAGTATTTT
TRBV18,once,TRBD1,TRBJ1-2,CASSPPTGPGYGYTF,TGTGCCAGCTCACCACCGACAGGGCCGGGATATGGCTACACCTTC
TRBV12-5,-,TRBD2,TRBJ2-1,CASGLVRAGSWDVGNEQFF,TGTGCTAGTGGTTTGGTAAGAGCGGGAAGTTGGGATGTGGGCAATGAGCAGTTCTTC
TRBV6-1,-,-,TRBJ1-1,CASSEARGNEAFF,TGTGCCAGCAGTGAAGCGCGGGGGAATGAAGCTTTCTTT
TRBV7-9,-,-,TRBJ2-7,CASSRTLSEQYF,TGTGCCAGCAGCCGGACCCTTAGCGAGCAGTACTTC
TRBV6-6,-,TRBD2,TRBJ2-7,CASRWLAGLGEQYF,TGTGCCAGCAGATGGCTAGCGGGTCTGGGCGAGCAGTACTTC
TRBV5-1,-,-,TRBJ2-7,CASRRVPQKSEQYF,TGCGCCAGCAGAAGGGTACCCCAAAAGAGCGAGCAGTACTTC
TRBV5-1,-,-,TRBJ2-7,CASSHSGGSYEQYF,TGCGCCAGCAGCCATAGTGGCGGCAGCTACGAGCAGTACTTC
TRBV11-2,-,-,TRBJ2-3,CASSSYTPGTDTQYF,TGTGCCAGCAGCTCGTATACCCCCGGGACAGATACGCAGTATTTT
TRBV14,once,TRBD1,TRBJ2-7,CASSQGRDRKYEQYF,TGTGCCAGCAGCCAAGGCCGGGACAGAAAATACGAGCAGTACTTC
TRBV30,-,-,TRBJ2-1,CAWSVGLAEGAEQFF,TGTGCCTGGAGTGTAGGGCTAGCGGAGGGGGCTGAGCAGTTCTTC
TRBV28,once,-,TRBJ2-3,CASSWVARGLDTQYF,TGTGCCAGCAGTTGGGTAGCAAGAGGGTTAGATACGCAGTATTTT
TRBV5-6,-,-,TRBJ1-5,CASSLPGSNQPQHF,TGTGCCAGCAGCCTCCCGGGGAGCAATCAGCCCCAGCATTTT
TRBV5-1,-,TRBD2,TRBJ2-1,CASSSGLVAEQFF,TGCGCCAGCAGCAGCGGACTAGTGGCGGAGCAGTTCTTC
TRBV9,-,-,TRBJ1-2,CASSVGTGRNGYTF,TGTGCCAGCAGCGTAGGTACAGGGCGGAATGGCTACACCTTC
TRBV28,-,TRBD1,TRBJ2-5,CASSLIARTGAPPRPQETQYF,TGTGCCAGCAGTTTAATCGCCCGCACAGGGGCGCCCCCGCGCCCCCAAGAGACCCAGTACTTC
TRBV5-8,-,-,TRBJ2-7,CASSVIENGEQYF,TGTGCCAGCAGCGTAATAGAGAACGGCGAGCAGTACTTC
TRBV5-1,once,-,TRBJ1-2,CASSLAAGPTTGYTF,TGCGCCAGCAGCTTGGCTGCCGGGCCGACTACTGGCTACACCTTC
TRBV19,-,TRBD1,TRBJ1-5,CASSTTGAGIGNQPQHF,TGTGCCAGTAGTACCACAGGGGCGGGGATTGGCAATCAGCCCCAGCATTTT
TRBV28,-,-,TRBJ2-4,CASTAADLAKNIQYF,TGTGCCAGCACCGCCGCCGACCTAGCCAAAAACATTCAGTACTTC